This TCR beta chain was sequenced in a study of T cell repertoires in cytomegalovirus infection. Study summary: Selection of CMV epitopes for the study included recently identified HLA-C-restricted and well-studied HLA-B-restricted ones. Based on public TCR beta signatures, there were indications of CMV infection and of a matching HLA type.

Findings and caveats of the study: Using cumulative public TCR beta family frequency, the authors identified those who carried CMV together with the relevant HLA.

A note on this clonotype: Its target is unknown.

TCRdb reanalysed the reads using MiXCR and keeps one entry per CDR3 protein. The data contain over 250,000 distinct CDR3 sequences, roughly a fifth of them seen just once; the ten biggest clones take up 15% to 20%. V was cut by 6 bases and J by 8 bases, with 10 bases left in between. CDR3 length equals 11 residues. The specimen comprised cultured PBMCs, sampled from culture after CMV antigen stimulation. This clonotype was sampled from a human donor in good health (CMV status not recorded). Some clones in this sample may be carry-over from other donors' samples. The chain carries TRBV12-3 or TRBV12-4 and TRBJ1-1; no definite D call. The CDR3 DNA sequence: TGTGCCAGCAGGGATACATCGGAAGCTTTCTTT. Amino acid sequence: CASRDTSEAFF.